Listed here is a single TCR beta chain. Its specificity is not known. This record comes from a study of shared clonotypes between healthy human individuals. Background on the study: A donor's plate count was three for CD4 naive and three for CD4 memory; CD8 naive had two and CD8 memory one. Broader study findings: All-four-donor shared clonotypes had higher generation probabilities than non-shared clonotypes did.

The table came from immunoSEQ multiplex PCR; TCRdb's copy has only in-frame clones and leaves some out. The data show under 1,900,000 clones, approximately 98.5% seen once. V lost 3 bases to trimming and J lost 1 base, with 11 bases between them. Germline V lookup: CDR1 SGHRS, CDR2 YFSETQ. This CDR3 is 16 amino acids long. The receptor's source is a man under 40 in good health. Input material: naive CD4+ T cells sorted from blood. The subset was: CD45RA+ positively selected. The chain joins TRBV5-1 to TRBJ2-6; the D is unclear. The CDR3 DNA reads TGCGCCAGCAGCTCAGCCGCCAGGTCTGGGGCCAACGTCCTGACTTTC. It encodes CASSSAARSGANVLTF.